A selection of T cell receptor beta chains follows, all from one sample in a study of identical twins. TCRdb recomputed calls from the 5' RACE reads with MiXCR, one row per CDR3 protein. The repertoire has some 560,000 distinct CDR3 sequences, more than 9% of them found once; the top ten carry around 3.1%. This sample was shared with a second study, whose subject was yellow fever vaccine responses in identical twins.

The specimen sequenced was PBMCs. All receptors derive from a woman younger than 30 in good health. Each CDR3 is given with its conserved first and last residue. A D gene is named only where the DNA matches it firmly. Clone size appears in some rows only: once, few, many, or a class for an expanded clone.

D,V,size,J,DNA,CDR3
TRBD2,TRBV7-9,few,TRBJ2-3,TGTGCCAGCAGCGGGTCTAGCGGGAGCACAGATACGCAGTATTTT,CASSGSSGSTDTQYF
-,TRBV18,-,TRBJ2-5,TGTGCCAGCTCACCAATGGCAGACAGGGAGACCCAGTACTTC,CASSPMADRETQYF
TRBD2,TRBV7-7,-,TRBJ2-2,TGTGCTAGCAGCTCTATGACTAGCGGGGGGCGATTGAACACCGGGGAGCTGTTTTTT,CASSSMTSGGRLNTGELFF
-,TRBV7-2,-,TRBJ2-3,TGTGCCAGCAGCTTAAGTTCGGGAGTGGCAGATACGCAGTATTTT,CASSLSSGVADTQYF
-,TRBV28,few,TRBJ1-5,TGTGCCAGCAGTTTATGGGTGGGGCAGGGAAATCAGCCCCAGCATTTT,CASSLWVGQGNQPQHF
TRBD1,TRBV29-1,-,TRBJ1-2,TGCAGCGTTGGGGCCCCAGGGGGGAACTATGGCTACACCTTC,CSVGAPGGNYGYTF
TRBD2,TRBV5-1,-,TRBJ2-3,TGCGCCAGCAGCCCGGGACTAGACTACACAGATACGCAGTATTTT,CASSPGLDYTDTQYF
TRBD2,TRBV7-9,few,TRBJ2-7,TGTGCCAGCAGCTTCCCGCCGGGACTAGCCTACGAGCAGTACTTC,CASSFPPGLAYEQYF
-,TRBV28,many,TRBJ2-5,TGTGCCAGCAGTCGAGTATCGAGCCGATCAGGAGAAGAGACCCAGTACTTC,CASSRVSSRSGEETQYF
TRBD1,TRBV10-3,-,TRBJ2-1,TGTGCCATCAGCAACGACAGGGTTTTGAACAATGAGCAGTTCTTC,CAISNDRVLNNEQFF
-,TRBV4-2,few,TRBJ2-5,TGTGCCAGCAGCCAAGATTGGCAGACTAGTGGGACCCAGTACTTC,CASSQDWQTSGTQYF
-,TRBV25-1,many,TRBJ2-7,TGTGCCAGCACAGGGAGCTCCTACGAGCAGTACTTC,CASTGSSYEQYF
-,TRBV7-6,-,TRBJ2-3,TGTGCCAGCAGCTTAGACCTAGCCACAATCCGGGGCACAGATACGCAGTATTTT,CASSLDLATIRGTDTQYF
TRBD1,TRBV28,-,TRBJ2-7,TGTGCCAGCAGTGATTCCGGGACAGGGTTTTCCTACGAGCAGTACTTC,CASSDSGTGFSYEQYF
-,TRBV10-3,few,TRBJ2-5,TGTGCCATCAGTGAGACTAGCGAGACCCAGTACTTC,CAISETSETQYF
TRBD1,TRBV12-3/TRBV12-4,many,TRBJ2-3,TGTGCCAGCAGTCAGACAGGGACAGTCCACACAGATACGCAGTATTTT,CASSQTGTVHTDTQYF
-,TRBV6-2/TRBV6-3,-,TRBJ1-2,TGTGCCAGCGACCCAGGGTGGAGAGGCTACACCTTC,CASDPGWRGYTF
-,TRBV28,few,TRBJ2-7,TGTGCCAGCAGTCCGGGGCCTAAGGGGGTAGAGCAGTACTTC,CASSPGPKGVEQYF
-,TRBV5-1,few,TRBJ2-6,TGCGCCAGCAGCCCTCGACAGACGGTCTCCTCTGGGGCCAACGTCCTGACTTTC,CASSPRQTVSSGANVLTF
-,TRBV6-2/TRBV6-3,few,TRBJ1-1,TGTGCCAGCAGGCAGGGTTTATTAGGAGCTTTCTTT,CASRQGLLGAFF
TRBD2,TRBV10-1,-,TRBJ2-1,TGCGCCAGCAGGGTCCTAGCGGACAATGAGCAGTTCTTC,CASRVLADNEQFF
-,TRBV27,many,TRBJ1-1,TGTGCCAGCAGTTTATATGGTGGAGAGACTGAAGCTTTCTTT,CASSLYGGETEAFF
-,TRBV6-2/TRBV6-3,-,TRBJ2-3,TGTGCCAGCACCCAAGAAACCAGGGCTAGGGCAGATACGCAGTATTTT,CASTQETRARADTQYF
-,TRBV3-1,few,TRBJ1-5,TGTGCCAGCAGCGTCGGGACATCCTCCGGCAATCAGCCCCAGCATTTT,CASSVGTSSGNQPQHF
-,TRBV29-1,many,TRBJ2-3,TGCAGCGTAGGACTTCGGGACAGCACAGATACGCAGTATTTT,CSVGLRDSTDTQYF
TRBD2,TRBV5-1,few,TRBJ2-3,TGCGCCAGCAGCGAAACGGGAGGGCCTACAGATACGCAGTATTTT,CASSETGGPTDTQYF
-,TRBV20-1,-,TRBJ2-1,TGCAGTGCTAGAGATAGTAGGACGGCCAATGAGCAGTTCTTC,CSARDSRTANEQFF
TRBD2,TRBV4-3,-,TRBJ2-1,TGCGCCAGCAGCCAAGATGCTAGCGGGAGCTCCCGTCTCAATGAGCAGTTCTTC,CASSQDASGSSRLNEQFF
TRBD1,TRBV20-1,-,TRBJ2-5,TGCAGTGCTAGAGATCGGACAGGGCTGGAGACCCAGTACTTC,CSARDRTGLETQYF
TRBD1,TRBV5-6,few,TRBJ2-5,TGTGCCAGCAACAGGGGCGGTTTTGGACAGCAAGAGACCCAGTACTTC,CASNRGGFGQQETQYF
TRBD1,TRBV27,-,TRBJ2-1,TGTGCCAGCAGCCTGGACAGGAATAACAATGAGCAGTTCTTC,CASSLDRNNNEQFF
-,TRBV7-8,many,TRBJ1-3,TGTGCCAGCAGCTTAGGCCTGACGGAGGGGACCATATATTTT,CASSLGLTEGTIYF
-,TRBV9,-,TRBJ2-1,TGTGCCAGCAGCGTAGCTGGGAATTTGTACAATGAGCAGTTCTTC,CASSVAGNLYNEQFF
-,TRBV5-1,-,TRBJ2-7,TGCGCCAGCAGCTCCAAGGACATCGGGATTTACGAGCAGTACTTC,CASSSKDIGIYEQYF
TRBD1,TRBV20-1,-,TRBJ2-7,TGCAGTGCTTCCGGGACAGAGTCGTACGAGCAGTACTTC,CSASGTESYEQYF
TRBD2,TRBV27,-,TRBJ2-1,TGTGCCAGCAGTAAACTAGCGGGAGTGGGGAATGAGCAGTTCTTC,CASSKLAGVGNEQFF
-,TRBV12-3/TRBV12-4,many,TRBJ1-5,TGTGCCAGCAGTCCACGGAGGGGTCTGAGCAATCAGCCCCAGCATTTT,CASSPRRGLSNQPQHF
TRBD2,TRBV12-3/TRBV12-4,many,TRBJ2-1,TGTGCCAGCAGTTCCCGGACTAGCGGTACCGGTGGGCAGTTCTTC,CASSSRTSGTGGQFF
TRBD2,TRBV29-1,-,TRBJ2-1,TGCAGCGTACCCCCGGGGGAGGGGTACAATGAGCAGTTCTTC,CSVPPGEGYNEQFF
-,TRBV6-4,few,TRBJ2-1,TGTGCCAGCAGTGGGTCTAGCGCAACCTACAATGAGCAGTTCTTC,CASSGSSATYNEQFF
TRBD2,TRBV7-6,few,TRBJ2-3,TGTGCCAGCAGCTTAGTGGGGCTAGCGGGGGGTACGCAGTATTTT,CASSLVGLAGGTQYF
-,TRBV9,few,TRBJ1-2,TGTGCCAGCAGCGGACCCAGCTACACCTTC,CASSGPSYTF
-,TRBV6-1,many,TRBJ2-4,TGTGCCAGCAGTCGACGGGCCAAAAACATTCAGTACTTC,CASSRRAKNIQYF
TRBD1,TRBV11-2,few,TRBJ2-2,TGTGCCAGCAGCTTAGCCGGGACAGGGAGGTCCGGGGAGCTGTTTTTT,CASSLAGTGRSGELFF
-,TRBV24-1,many,TRBJ2-2,TGTGCCACCAGTGACCAAGAACAGGGTGACACCGGGGAGCTGTTTTTT,CATSDQEQGDTGELFF
TRBD2,TRBV27,many,TRBJ2-3,TGTGCCAGCCTTGGAGCGGGGGGCGCAGGAGATACGCAGTATTTT,CASLGAGGAGDTQYF
-,TRBV29-1,-,TRBJ2-7,TGCAGCGTTGGGGGCCGACTAACCTACGAGCAGTACTTC,CSVGGRLTYEQYF
TRBD2,TRBV28,many,TRBJ2-1,TGTGCCAGCAGGCAAAAGGGGACTAGCGGGAGGAATGAGCAGTTCTTC,CASRQKGTSGRNEQFF
TRBD1,TRBV7-8,many,TRBJ2-1,TGTGCCAGCCGCAGGACAGGGGCCCATGGTGAGCAGTTCTTC,CASRRTGAHGEQFF
TRBD2,TRBV6-1,few,TRBJ2-7,TGTGCCAGCAGGTCTAGCGGGAGGGCCAGCGAGCAGTACTTC,CASRSSGRASEQYF
-,TRBV3-1,-,TRBJ2-4,TGTGCCAGCAGCCAAGAAGGGAAGAAAGACTTC,CASSQEGKKDF
TRBD2,TRBV2,-,TRBJ2-7,TGTGCCAGCAGCCCAGCCGGGACTAGCAAGAACGAGCAGTACTTC,CASSPAGTSKNEQYF
-,TRBV7-2,-,TRBJ2-1,TGTGCCAGCAGCTCGCCGCGGGGGCCCTTCAATGAGCAGTTCTTC,CASSSPRGPFNEQFF